This T cell receptor beta chain was captured in a study of blood T cell repertoires in COVID-19. Study summary: From the United States, Italy and Spain came samples of acute and convalescent COVID-19. T cells, B-cell-depleted T cells, or PBMCs supplied cDNA or gDNA.

This clone has only a few counts. The same CDR3 is also encoded by other DNA sequences in this sample. Profiling relied on immunoSEQ multiplex PCR, and the TCRdb table lists in-frame clones only, not all of them. The sample consists of approximately 380,000 clones, around 90% of them appearing once. The ends were cut back, 0 bases at V and 4 bases at J, with 5 bases in the middle. The germline V gene has CDR1 SGDLS and CDR2 YYNGEE. The CDR3 runs 13 residues. V and J are TRBV9 and TRBJ1-3; D call uncertain. The TCR comes from a woman younger than 30 who had recovered from COVID-19. What was sequenced was PBMCs or T cells enriched from blood (not recorded which). CDR3 bases: TGTGCCAGCAGCGTAGGGCAGGGAAACACCATATATTTT. Its translation is CASSVGQGNTIYF. Full variable domain (missing parts from reference TRBV9 and TRBJ1-3): DSGVTQTPKHLITATGQRVTLRCSPRSGDLSVYWYQQSLDQGLQFLIQYYNGEERAKGNILERFSAQQFPDLHSELNLSSLELGDSALYFCASSVGQGNTIYFGEGSWLTVV.